The 15 T cell receptor beta chains listed next were all sequenced from one sample in a study of blood T cell repertoires in COVID-19. Some clones are missing from TCRdb's copy, which holds only in-frame ones; the method was immunoSEQ multiplex PCR. This sample has roughly 50,000 clones; around 91% occur once, and the top ten carry 13% to 15%. The sample taken for sequencing was peripheral blood. Source of these receptors: a woman aged 55 to 70 with active COVID-19.

This clone has just a few counts. The genes are TRBV2 and TRBJ1-2, with 8 nucleotides matching TRBD1. CDR1 is SNHLY and CDR2 is FYNNEI in the germline V gene. V dropped 2 bases and J dropped 5; count of bases not matched to a gene: 7. The CDR3 contains 15 residues. In DNA form, the CDR3 reads TGTGCCAGCAGTGAAAGTCTGGGACAGGAGTATGGCTACACCTTC. The encoded protein is CASSESLGQEYGYTF. Supplemented by reference TRBV2 and TRBJ1-2, the full variable domain reads EPEVTQTPSHQVTQMGQEVILRCVPISNHLYFYWYRQILGQKVEFLVSFYNNEISEKSEIFDDQFSVERPDGSNFTLKIRSTKLEDSAMYFCASSESLGQEYGYTFGSGTRLTVV.

The sample holds one count of this clone. The V gene is TRBV30, the J gene TRBJ1-6; D is ambiguous. The CDR3 has 16 amino acids. Germline V CDR1 and CDR2: GTSNPN, SVGIG (reference sequence). Trimming took off 1 base at V and 0 bases at J, with 10 bases between the two ends. CDR3 region: CAWSDPLGSYNSPLHF. The DNA of the CDR3 is TGTGCCTGGAGTGACCCCCTCGGCTCCTATAATTCACCCCTCCACTTT.

The rearrangement links TRBV9 to TRBJ2-5; D remains unclear. Trimming took off 0 bases at V and 0 bases at J, with 9 bases between the two ends. The CDR3 covers 15 residues. Germline V gene sequence: CDR1 SGDLS, CDR2 YYNGEE. The CDR3 DNA sequence: TGTGCCAGCAGCGTAGCCGTGGCGGACCAAGAGACCCAGTACTTC. Protein product: CASSVAVADQETQYF.

This chain joins TRBV7-2 and TRBJ2-3; D might be TRBD1 (5 bases). Germline-derived CDR1 and CDR2 are SGHTA and FQGNSA. CDR3 length: 15 residues. The V and J ends lost 2 bases and 0 bases respectively, with 9 bases between them. The CDR3 sequence is CASSLLSGSTDTQYF. For the CDR3, the DNA is TGTGCCAGCAGCTTACTGTCAGGGAGCACAGATACGCAGTATTTT.

The V and J genes are TRBV5-1 and TRBJ2-3, with 11 bases lining up with TRBD2. Germline lookup yields CDR1 SGHRS and CDR2 YFSETQ. This CDR3 comprises 16 residues. V gave up 4 bases and J gave up 4 bases; unmatched junction bases: 8. The CDR3 loop reads CASSPRLAGGPDTQYF. The CDR3 DNA reads as TGCGCCAGCAGCCCGCGGTTAGCGGGGGGGCCAGATACGCAGTATTTT.

The chain uses TRBV7-2 and TRBJ2-6; possible D gene TRBD2, 7 bases. The CDR3 extends over 18 amino acids. Germline V CDR1 and CDR2: SGHTA, FQGNSA. Trimming shortened V by 1 base and J by 0 bases, and 13 bases separated the two germline ends. The CDR3 DNA sequence: TGTGCCAGCAGCTTAGTGGGGGGGCATAGCTCTGGGGCCAACGTCCTGACTTTC. As protein: CASSLVGGHSSGANVLTF.

The chain employs TRBV7-8 and TRBJ1-4; maybe TRBD1 (5 bases). Trimming removed 6 bases from V and 4 bases from J, with 15 bases in between. In germline, CDR1 is SGHVS, CDR2 FQNEAQ. The CDR3 totals 15 residues. CDR3 protein: CASSGTTVLNEKLFF. The CDR3 bases are TGTGCCAGCAGTGGGACTACGGTTCTTAATGAAAAACTGTTTTTT.

V gene TRBV24-1 combines with J gene TRBJ2-1, with D hard to call. The CDR3 loop spans 13 amino acids. The germline gives CDR1 KGHDR, CDR2 SFDVKD. Trimming took off 3 bases at V and 7 bases at J, with 9 bases between the two ends. The CDR3 loop reads CATSDPPRNEQFF. CDR3 in DNA: TGTGCCACCAGTGATCCTCCCAGGAATGAGCAGTTCTTC.

The rearrangement links TRBV7-9 to TRBJ2-7; tentative D call: TRBD1 (5 bases). This CDR3 contains 14 residues. Germline lookup yields CDR1 SEHNR and CDR2 FQNEAQ (reference sequence). The germline V and J ends were trimmed by 1 base and 5 bases, with 12 bases remaining between them. This CDR3 is CASSLGQRVNEQYF. DNA of the CDR3: TGTGCCAGCAGCTTAGGACAGCGCGTCAACGAGCAGTACTTC.

The chain couples TRBV5-1 to TRBJ2-2, with 7 bases that match TRBD2. V lost 0 bases, J lost 0 bases, and 5 bases stayed unmatched. Germline lookup yields CDR1 SGHRS and CDR2 YFSETQ. The length of the CDR3 is 17 residues. CDR3 region: CASSLGSSGPNTGELFF. The CDR3 DNA sequence: TGCGCCAGCAGCTTGGGGTCTAGCGGCCCGAACACCGGGGAGCTGTTTTTT.

The chain links TRBV11-2 to TRBJ2-5, with D tentatively TRBD2 (5 bases). From germline, CDR1 is SGHAT and CDR2 FQNNGV. This CDR3 has 14 residues. V lost 4 bases and J lost 2, with 11 bases in between. Here the CDR3 reads CASSSGSPQETQYF. The CDR3 region has the DNA TGTGCCAGCAGCTCGGGGTCGCCTCAAGAGACCCAGTACTTC.

The CDR3 protein is CATKTDTDTQYF. The CDR3 DNA reads TGTGCCACCAAGACAGACACAGATACGCAGTATTTT. The rearrangement joins TRBV19 to TRBJ2-3; a weak D match, TRBD1 (5 bases). The CDR3 sequence is 12 residues long. The germline gives CDR1 LNHDA, CDR2 SQIVND (reference sequence). V lost 10 bases and J 2 bases, leaving 10 bases between the germline ends.

V is TRBV6-5 and J is TRBJ1-1, with TRBD1 as a possible D gene (5 bases). The CDR3 length is 13 residues. Looked up from germline, CDR1 is MNHEY and CDR2 is SVGAGI. V was pared by 5 bases and J by 4 bases, with 11 bases between. As DNA, the CDR3 is TGTGCCAGCAGTCGCGGGACTCGCACTGAAGCTTTCTTT. It codes for CASSRGTRTEAFF.

The chain combines TRBV5-1 with TRBJ2-1, with TRBD2 matching over 11 bases. Germline V gene sequence: CDR1 SGHRS, CDR2 YFSETQ. Trimming took 0 bases from V and 3 from J; bases not matched to a gene: 8. The CDR3 is 18 residues long. The CDR3 spells CASSLEGLAGGRYNEQFF. In DNA, the CDR3 is TGCGCCAGCAGCTTGGAGGGTCTAGCGGGGGGTCGCTACAATGAGCAGTTCTTC.

V and J are TRBV7-6 and TRBJ2-5; D is possibly TRBD1 (6 bases). This CDR3 spans 17 amino acids. Trimming removed 5 bases from V and 2 bases from J, with 21 bases in between. Germline assignment: CDR1 SGHVS and CDR2 FNYEAQ. The DNA of the CDR3 is TGTGCCAGCAGCCTAGTCCCGACAGCGAGGGGGCAAGAGACCCAGTACTTC. Protein product: CASSLVPTARGQETQYF.